These 14 T cell receptor beta chains came from one sample sequenced in a study of PD-1 blockade in classical Hodgkin lymphoma. Every one of the patients relapsed after autologous stem cell transplantation (brentuximab vedotin exposure was variable). Profiling relied on immunoSEQ multiplex PCR, and the TCRdb table lists in-frame clones only, not all of them. Of 90,000 or so clones listed, approximately 91% are singletons. This sample comprised peripheral blood mononuclear cells (PBMCs), obtained before the second cycle of nivolumab. Source of these receptors: a human donor with classical Hodgkin lymphoma.

The CDR3 DNA sequence: TGTGCTAGTGGTTTGACAGACTATGGCTACACCTTC. Its protein is CASGLTDYGYTF. The J gene is TRBJ1-2, the V gene TRBV12-5, with D unresolved. The V gene lost 2 bases and the J gene lost 3 bases, with 4 bases spanning the gap. Germline CDR1 LGHNT, CDR2 FRNRAP. The CDR3 has 12 residues.

The chain couples TRBV11-2 to TRBJ2-7, with TRBD2 as a possible D gene (6 bases). Deletions cut 4 bases from V and 5 bases from J, with 18 bases between. The CDR3 spans 15 residues. Germline CDR1 SGHAT, CDR2 FQNNGV. CDR3 loop: CASSSLARRLDEQYF. The DNA of the CDR3 is TGTGCCAGCAGCTCCCTAGCGCGGAGGCTGGACGAGCAGTACTTC.

In DNA form, the CDR3 reads TGTGCCAGTGGGGACGGACAGCCCCAGCATTTT. Encoded protein: CASGDGQPQHF. This sequence joins TRBV19 and TRBJ1-5; weak D call: TRBD1 (5 bases). V lost 8 bases and J lost 7, with 9 bases in between. Germline CDR1 is LNHDA and CDR2 is SQIVND (reference sequence). The CDR3 runs to 11 residues.

V usage is TRBV28 and J usage is TRBJ2-1; D uncertain. V was trimmed by 7 bases and J by 2 bases, leaving 6 bases between them. This CDR3 is built from 12 residues. Germline V gene sequence: CDR1 MDHEN, CDR2 SYDVKM. CDR3 in DNA: TGTGCCAGCACCTCGGCCTACAATGAGCAGTTCTTC. Protein sequence: CASTSAYNEQFF.

The gene calls are TRBV6-6 and TRBJ2-7; a possible D gene is TRBD2 (6 bases). Germline V gene lookup returns CDR1 MNHNY and CDR2 SVGAGI (reference sequence). CDR3 length: 13 amino acids. Deletions cut 6 bases from V and 3 bases from J, with 12 bases between. The CDR3 DNA is TGTGCCAGCAGCGGGGGAAGTTACTACGAGCAGTACTTC. This gives the protein CASSGGSYYEQYF.

The genes are TRBV27 and TRBJ1-4; 8 bases are shared with TRBD1. Germline values: CDR1 MNHEY, CDR2 SMNVEV (reference sequence). J gave up 5 bases and V 6 bases, and 5 bases lay outside the gene matches. This CDR3 is built from 14 residues. The CDR3 nucleotides read TGTGCCAGCAGCCCCAGGGGGCGGAATGAAAAACTGTTTTTT. Protein product: CASSPRGRNEKLFF.

This CDR3 is CASSSTPGRPAGANVLTF. DNA for the CDR3: TGTGCCAGCAGTTCGACACCCGGCAGGCCCGCTGGGGCCAACGTCCTGACTTTC. The gene calls are TRBV28 and TRBJ2-6; no definite D call. The germline gives CDR1 MDHEN, CDR2 SYDVKM. The CDR3 sequence is 18 residues long. V was pared by 4 bases and J by 2 bases, with 18 bases between.

A single count supports this clone. This sequence joins TRBV2 and TRBJ2-1, with 10 bases lining up with TRBD2. The junction had 3 bases not matched to a gene; V was cut back by 6 bases and J by 1 base. The CDR3 has 15 amino acids. Germline values: CDR1 SNHLY, CDR2 FYNNEI. The CDR3 DNA is TGTGCCAGCAGGGGAGCGGGAGGGTCCTACAATGAGCAGTTCTTC. Amino acids: CASRGAGGSYNEQFF. Based on the CDR3 plus reference TRBV2 and TRBJ2-1, the full variable domain is EPEVTQTPSHQVTQMGQEVILRCVPISNHLYFYWYRQILGQKVEFLVSFYNNEISEKSEIFDDQFSVERPDGSNFTLKIRSTKLEDSAMYFCASRGAGGSYNEQFFGPGTRLTVL.

The chain's CDR3 is CAWSVHENTEAFF. The DNA of the CDR3 is TGTGCCTGGAGTGTACATGAGAACACTGAAGCTTTCTTT. The rearrangement uses TRBV30 and TRBJ1-1; D remains unclear. The germline CDR1 and CDR2 sequences are GTSNPN and SVGIG (reference sequence). CDR3 length: 13 residues. V lost 0 bases and J lost 1, with 6 bases in between. Supplemented by reference TRBV30 and TRBJ1-1, the full variable domain reads SQTIHQWPATLVQPVGSPLSLECTVEGTSNPNLYWYRQAAGRGLQLLFYSVGIGQISSEVPQNLSASRPQDRQFILSSKKLLLSDSGFYLCAWSVHENTEAFFGQGTRLTVV.

The rearrangement links TRBV18 to TRBJ2-5, with TRBD1 identical over 11 bases. CDR1 KGHSH and CDR2 LQKENI come from the germline V gene. Unmatched junction bases numbered 8, after V lost 1 base and J lost 4 bases. The CDR3 has 17 amino acids. The CDR3 sequence: CASSPLGPGTGGETQYF. CDR3 in DNA: TGTGCCAGCTCACCACTTGGCCCCGGGACAGGGGGAGAGACCCAGTACTTC.

This clone was seen only a few times. This chain connects TRBV6-1 to TRBJ1-5, with TRBD1 identical over 9 bases. Unmatched junction bases numbered 5, after V lost 4 bases and J lost 4 bases. This CDR3 is built from 15 residues. The germline V gene encodes CDR1 MNHNS and CDR2 SASEGT. The CDR3 region has the DNA TGTGCCAGCAGTGGGAGACAGGGGGTTAATCAGCCCCAGCATTTT. Its protein is CASSGRQGVNQPQHF.

The chain carries TRBV6-1 and TRBJ2-3; D gene ambiguous. The CDR3 has 14 residues. Germline loops: CDR1 MNHNS, CDR2 SASEGT. V was cut by 2 bases and J by 2 bases, with 8 bases left in between. The CDR3 here is CASSEPRNTDTQYF. Written as DNA, the CDR3 is TGTGCCAGCAGTGAACCGAGGAACACAGATACGCAGTATTTT.

V and J are TRBV9 and TRBJ2-1, with TRBD1 identical over 7 bases. V gave up 3 bases and J gave up 5 bases; unmatched junction bases: 2. Germline CDR1 SGDLS, CDR2 YYNGEE. The CDR3 is 13 amino acids. The CDR3, as DNA: TGTGCCAGCAGCGCCGGGACAGACAATGAGCAGTTCTTC. Translated: CASSAGTDNEQFF.

V usage is TRBV7-3 and J usage is TRBJ1-2; 7 nucleotides line up with TRBD1. The CDR3 is 15 amino acids. J lost 4 bases, V lost 5 bases, and 10 bases had no gene match. Germline CDR1 is SGHTA and CDR2 is FQGTGA. CDR3: CASSPSPTGAYGYTF. CDR3 nucleotide sequence: TGTGCCAGCAGCCCCAGCCCAACAGGGGCCTATGGCTACACCTTC.